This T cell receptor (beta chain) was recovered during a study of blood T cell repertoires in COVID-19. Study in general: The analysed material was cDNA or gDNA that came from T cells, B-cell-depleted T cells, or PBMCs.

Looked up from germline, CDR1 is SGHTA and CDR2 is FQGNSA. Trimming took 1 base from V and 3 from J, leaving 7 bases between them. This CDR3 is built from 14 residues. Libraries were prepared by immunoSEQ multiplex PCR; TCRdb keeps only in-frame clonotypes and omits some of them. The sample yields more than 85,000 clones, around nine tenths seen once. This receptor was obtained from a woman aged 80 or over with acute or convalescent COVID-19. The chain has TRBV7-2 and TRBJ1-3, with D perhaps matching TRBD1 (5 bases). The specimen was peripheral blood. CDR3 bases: TGTGCCAGCAGCTTAGTAGGGGTTGGAAACACCATATATTTT. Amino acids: CASSLVGVGNTIYF.